This TCR beta chain was obtained from a study of CD8 T cells in Susac syndrome. With random hexamers, reverse transcription was performed on roughly 0.5 to 1 ug of RNA. TCRdb used MiXCR to reprocess the immunoSEQ multiplex PCR reads, holding one entry per CDR3 protein. The sample has some 180,000 distinct CDR3 sequences, roughly 92% seen once. Trimming removed 5 bases from V and 0 bases from J, with 11 bases in between. CDR3 size: 15 residues. Germline-derived CDR1 and CDR2 are MDHEN and SYDVKM. This TCR was sampled from a human donor in good health. Sequencing was performed on CD4+ T cells from PBMCs. The V and J genes are TRBV28 and TRBJ2-4; no reliable D call. The DNA for the CDR3 is TGTGCCAGCAGTCAATGGGATGAAGCCAAAAACATTCAGTACTTC. It is translated as CASSQWDEAKNIQYF. Together with reference TRBV28 and TRBJ2-4, the CDR3 gives the full variable domain: DVKVTQSSRYLVKRTGEKVFLECVQDMDHENMFWYRQDPGLGLRLIYFSYDVKMKEKGDIPEGYSVSREKKERFSLILESASTNQTSMYLCASSQWDEAKNIQYFGAGTRLSVL.